One T cell receptor beta chain is described in this entry. Antigen specificity is unknown. Whole blood was used without fractionation, so all unsorted peripheral T cells were included. These data originate in a study of HIV-infected patients and healthy controls. Study-level findings and limits: Compared with controls, mean Gini indices were significantly raised in HIV-infected repertoires, possibly indicating oligoclonality. Mean usage of eight alpha and eight beta V genes differed significantly in HIV-infected patients versus controls. Slight age and sex differences between study cohorts did not explain the diversity differences.

Looked up from germline, CDR1 is LGHDT and CDR2 is YNNKEL (reference sequence). CDR3 length equals 16 residues. V lost 7 bases to trimming and J lost 6 bases; unmatched junction nucleotides: 15. 450 to 600 ng RNA was reverse transcribed with alpha and beta constant-region primers. Separate chain-specific third strand synthesis with multiplexing indices produced the alpha and beta libraries. The library got P5 and P7 elements plus a second index, then an approximately 24-cycle PCR. Each CDR3 protein is one row after TCRdb ran MiXCR on the 5' RACE reads. The table lists tens of thousands of distinct CDR3 sequences, about 9% of them singletons, with around 3.9% in the top ten.

The receptor was isolated from an adult in good health. Sequenced input: blood. The rearrangement links TRBV3-1 to TRBJ1-2; 9 positions match TRBD1. CDR3 bases: TGTGCCAGCAACACTAGGACAGGGGACGAATCTAATGGCTACACCTTC. As protein: CASNTRTGDESNGYTF.